In this sample, the clone carrying this T cell receptor (beta chain) turned up many times. Its matching antigen is unknown. Trimming at V came to 8 bases and at J to 2 bases, leaving 5 bases not matched to a gene. The germline CDR1 and CDR2 sequences are KGHSH and LQKENI. CDR3 length: 13 amino acids. UMIs and a universal primer site were added when TCR cDNA was made by 5'RACE template switching. TCRdb processed the 5' RACE reads anew with MiXCR; each CDR3 protein has one entry. The data contain hundreds of thousands of distinct CDR3 sequences, approximately 12% of them singletons. This sample stems from a study of T cells after yellow fever vaccination. Findings of the study overall: Most primary-vaccination clones recurred post-booster (nearly 98% CD4, about 87% CD8). FACS-sorted repertoires could harbor abundant contaminating bulk-population clonotypes.

This specimen was CD4+ T cells sorted from PBMCs, taken 15 days after the yellow fever booster vaccination. J is TRBJ2-5 and V is TRBV18, with TRBD1 matching 7 bases. The receptor comes from a young man who received the YFV17D yellow fever vaccine. CDR3 sequence (DNA): TGTGCCAGCAGCCCGGGACAGCAAGAGACCCAGTACTTC. Translating it yields CASSPGQQETQYF.